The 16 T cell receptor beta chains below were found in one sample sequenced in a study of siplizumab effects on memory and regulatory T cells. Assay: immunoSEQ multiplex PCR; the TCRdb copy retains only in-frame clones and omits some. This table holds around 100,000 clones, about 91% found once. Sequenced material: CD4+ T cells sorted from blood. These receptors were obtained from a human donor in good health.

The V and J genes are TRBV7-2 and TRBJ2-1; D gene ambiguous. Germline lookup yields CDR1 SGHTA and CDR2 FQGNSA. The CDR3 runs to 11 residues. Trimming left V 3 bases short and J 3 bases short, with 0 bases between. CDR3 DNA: TGTGCCAGCAGCTTCTACAATGAGCAGTTCTTC. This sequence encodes CASSFYNEQFF.

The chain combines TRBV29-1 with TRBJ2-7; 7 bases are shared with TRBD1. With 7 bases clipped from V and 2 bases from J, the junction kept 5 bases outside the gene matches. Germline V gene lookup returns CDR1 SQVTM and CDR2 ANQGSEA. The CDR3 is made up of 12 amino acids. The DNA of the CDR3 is TGCAGCGGCAACAGGGGAGCCTACGAGCAGTACTTC. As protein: CSGNRGAYEQYF.

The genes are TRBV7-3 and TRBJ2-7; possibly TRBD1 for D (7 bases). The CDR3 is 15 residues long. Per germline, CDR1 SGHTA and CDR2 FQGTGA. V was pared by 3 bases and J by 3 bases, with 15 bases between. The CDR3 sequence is CASSLDGQGGYEQYF. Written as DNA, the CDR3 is TGTGCCAGCAGCTTGGACGGCCAGGGGGGCTACGAGCAGTACTTC.

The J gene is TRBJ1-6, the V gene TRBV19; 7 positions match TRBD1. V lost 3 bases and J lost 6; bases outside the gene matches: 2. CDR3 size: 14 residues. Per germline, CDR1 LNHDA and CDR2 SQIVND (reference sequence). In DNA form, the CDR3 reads TGTGCCAGTAGTATCGGACAGGTTAATTCACCCCTCCACTTT. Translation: CASSIGQVNSPLHF. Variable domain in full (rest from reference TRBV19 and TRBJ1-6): DGGITQSPKYLFRKEGQNVTLSCEQNLNHDAMYWYRQDPGQGLRLIYYSQIVNDFQKGDIAEGYSVSREKKESFPLTVTSAQKNPTAFYLCASSIGQVNSPLHFGNGTRLTVT.

The CDR3 is CASSLSDRAAFF. The CDR3 nucleotides read TGTGCCAGCAGCTTATCAGACAGGGCGGCTTTCTTT. This chain uses TRBV7-2 with TRBJ1-1, with 7 nucleotides matching TRBD1. Germline CDR1 SGHTA, CDR2 FQGNSA. The CDR3 runs 12 residues. The V gene end was trimmed by 2 bases and the J gene end by 11 bases; junction bases not matched to a gene: 5.

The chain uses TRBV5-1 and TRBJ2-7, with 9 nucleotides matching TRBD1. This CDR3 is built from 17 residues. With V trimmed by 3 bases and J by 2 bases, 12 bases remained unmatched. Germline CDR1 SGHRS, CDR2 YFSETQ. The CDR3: CASSSNTPGQGTYEQYF. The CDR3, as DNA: TGCGCCAGCAGCTCAAATACACCCGGACAGGGGACCTACGAGCAGTACTTC.

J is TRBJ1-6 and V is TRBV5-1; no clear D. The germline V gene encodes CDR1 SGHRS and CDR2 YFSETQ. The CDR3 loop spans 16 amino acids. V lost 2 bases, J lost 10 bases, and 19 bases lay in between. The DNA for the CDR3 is TGCGCCAGCAGCTTCAATACAGCCGAAACGAAGTCACCCCTCCACTTT. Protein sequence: CASSFNTAETKSPLHF.

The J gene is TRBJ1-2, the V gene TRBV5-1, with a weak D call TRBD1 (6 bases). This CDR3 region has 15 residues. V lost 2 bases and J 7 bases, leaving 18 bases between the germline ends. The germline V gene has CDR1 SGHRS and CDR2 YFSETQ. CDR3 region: CASSLIQGPPAGYTF. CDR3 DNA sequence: TGCGCCAGCAGCTTAATCCAGGGGCCGCCGGCTGGCTACACCTTC.

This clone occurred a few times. The DNA for the CDR3 is TGTGCCAGCAGCTTATCGGAAGGAGGGAACACCGGGGAGCTGTTTTTT. This translates into CASSLSEGGNTGELFF. V usage is TRBV7-8 and J usage is TRBJ2-2; TRBD2 might be the D (5 bases). Germline-derived CDR1 and CDR2 are SGHVS and FQNEAQ. The CDR3 sequence is 16 residues long. The V and J ends lost 2 bases and 1 base respectively, with 11 bases between them.

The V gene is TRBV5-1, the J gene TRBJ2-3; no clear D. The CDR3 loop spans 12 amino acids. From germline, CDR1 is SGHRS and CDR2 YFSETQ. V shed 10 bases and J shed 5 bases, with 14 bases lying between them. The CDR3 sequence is CAPQPWKDTQYF. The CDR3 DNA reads TGCGCCCCCCAACCCTGGAAAGATACGCAGTATTTT.

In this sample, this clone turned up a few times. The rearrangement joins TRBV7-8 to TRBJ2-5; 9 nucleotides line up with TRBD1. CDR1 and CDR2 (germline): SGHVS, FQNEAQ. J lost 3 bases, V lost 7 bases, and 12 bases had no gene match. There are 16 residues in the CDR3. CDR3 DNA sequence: TGTGCCAGCACCAATCAACCGGGACAGGGCAAAGAGACCCAGTACTTC. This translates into CASTNQPGQGKETQYF.

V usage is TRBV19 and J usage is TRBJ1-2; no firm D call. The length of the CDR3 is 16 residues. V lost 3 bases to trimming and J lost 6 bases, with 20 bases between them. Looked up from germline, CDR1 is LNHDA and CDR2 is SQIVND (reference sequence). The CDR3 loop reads CASSIVPNTGPDGYTF. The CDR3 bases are TGTGCCAGTAGTATCGTCCCCAACACGGGTCCGGATGGCTACACCTTC.

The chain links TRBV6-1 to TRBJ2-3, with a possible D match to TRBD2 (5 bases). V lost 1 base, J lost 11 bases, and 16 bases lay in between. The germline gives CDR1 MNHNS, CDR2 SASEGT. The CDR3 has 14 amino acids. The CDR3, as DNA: TGTGCCAGCAGTGAAGATGTGAGGGCGACTTTGCAGTATTTT. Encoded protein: CASSEDVRATLQYF.

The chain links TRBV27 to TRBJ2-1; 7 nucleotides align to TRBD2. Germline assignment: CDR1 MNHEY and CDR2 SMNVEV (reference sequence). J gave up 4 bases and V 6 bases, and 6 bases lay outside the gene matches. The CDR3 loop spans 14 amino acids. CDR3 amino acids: CASREGLPYNEQFF. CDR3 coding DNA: TGTGCCAGCAGGGAGGGACTACCGTACAATGAGCAGTTCTTC.

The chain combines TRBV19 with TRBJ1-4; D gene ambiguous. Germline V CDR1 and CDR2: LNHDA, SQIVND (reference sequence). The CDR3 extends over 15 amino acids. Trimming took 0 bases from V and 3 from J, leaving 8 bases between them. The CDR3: CASSIDQRPNEKLFF. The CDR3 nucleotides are TGTGCCAGTAGTATAGATCAGAGGCCTAATGAAAAACTGTTTTTT.

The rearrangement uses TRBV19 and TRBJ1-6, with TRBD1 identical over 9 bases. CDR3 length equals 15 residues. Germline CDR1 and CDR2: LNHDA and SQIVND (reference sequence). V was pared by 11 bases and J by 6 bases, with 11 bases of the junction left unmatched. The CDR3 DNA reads TGTGCCGCCCGGGACAGGGTAAGGACTAATTCACCCCTCCACTTT. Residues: CAARDRVRTNSPLHF.